Listed below are T cell receptor beta chains from one sample, sequenced in a study of T cell repertoires in cytomegalovirus infection. TCRdb re-analysed the reads in MiXCR, keeping a single row per CDR3 protein. The data hold around 800,000 distinct CDR3 sequences, with approximately 32% observed a single time. These receptors have no identified antigens. The material sequenced was cultured CD8+ T cells from PBMCs, taken from culture after CMV antigen stimulation. Every receptor here comes from a human donor in good health (CMV status not recorded). Some clones in this sample may be carry-over from other donors' samples. Both conserved end residues are part of each CDR3. D genes are given only for firm matches. Expanded clones are given a class, and other clones once, few, many or no size at all.

. | TRBJ2-3 | TRBV7-6 | . | CASSPARGVADTQYF | TGTGCCAGCAGCCCGGCTAGGGGGGTCGCAGATACGCAGTATTTT
TRBD1 | TRBJ2-5 | TRBV5-6 | . | CASSRTGGGRETQYF | TGTGCCAGCAGCAGGACAGGGGGAGGGAGAGAGACCCAGTACTTC
TRBD1 | TRBJ2-7 | TRBV25-1 | . | CASSDRTGVYEQYF | TGTGCCAGCAGTGATAGGACAGGAGTCTACGAGCAGTACTTC
. | TRBJ2-3 | TRBV7-2 | . | CASSPHVSSRDTQYF | TGTGCCAGCAGCCCCCATGTTAGTAGCCGAGATACGCAGTATTTT
. | TRBJ2-7 | TRBV7-8 | few | CASSLYGGGADYEQYF | TGTGCCAGCAGCTTATATGGCGGGGGCGCAGACTACGAGCAGTACTTC
. | TRBJ2-1 | TRBV27 | few | CASSLFGGPYNEQFF | TGTGCCAGCAGTTTATTCGGGGGGCCGTACAATGAGCAGTTCTTC
. | TRBJ2-2 | TRBV7-9 | few | CASSFSPTPLFF | TGTGCCAGCAGCTTTTCCCCGACACCGCTGTTTTTT
. | TRBJ1-6 | TRBV6-5 | . | CASSYGQTSPLHF | TGTGCCAGCAGTTACGGTCAGACTTCACCCCTCCACTTT
. | TRBJ1-5 | TRBV6-2/TRBV6-3 | . | CASSYLGGGGQPQHF | TGTGCCAGCAGTTACCTTGGGGGGGGCGGTCAGCCCCAGCATTTT
. | TRBJ2-1 | TRBV6-5 | . | CASTTGESSYNEQFF | TGTGCCAGCACCACCGGGGAGTCCTCCTACAATGAGCAGTTCTTC
. | TRBJ2-3 | TRBV12-3/TRBV12-4 | few | CASSLVGGDTQYF | TGTGCCAGCAGTTTAGTAGGGGGAGATACGCAGTATTTT
TRBD1 | TRBJ2-1 | TRBV6-2/TRBV6-3 | . | CASSYLTTGKIHNEQFF | TGTGCCAGCAGTTACCTGACGACAGGGAAGATCCACAATGAGCAGTTCTTC
. | TRBJ1-5 | TRBV6-2/TRBV6-3 | . | CASSHSGGYQPQHF | TGTGCCAGCAGCCACAGCGGGGGCTATCAGCCCCAGCATTTT
TRBD2 | TRBJ2-1 | TRBV20-1 | . | CSPKGGGSSYNEQFF | TGCAGTCCCAAGGGCGGGGGAAGCTCCTACAATGAGCAGTTCTTC
TRBD2 | TRBJ2-1 | TRBV6-8 | . | CASSGTSGGTFPPYNEQFF | TGTGCCAGCAGTGGGACTAGCGGGGGGACCTTTCCACCCTACAATGAGCAGTTCTTC
. | TRBJ1-1 | TRBV7-2 | . | CASSLGGMALGVNTEAFF | TGTGCCAGCAGCTTAGGTGGGATGGCCCTGGGGGTGAACACTGAAGCTTTCTTT
TRBD1 | TRBJ1-4 | TRBV7-6 | . | CASSSGQDGGNRLFF | TGTGCCAGCAGCTCCGGACAGGATGGGGGTAACAGGCTGTTTTTT
TRBD1 | TRBJ2-1 | TRBV12-3/TRBV12-4 | few | CASSLSMTGGRDEQFF | TGTGCCAGCAGTTTATCAATGACAGGGGGACGAGATGAGCAGTTCTTC
TRBD1 | TRBJ1-2 | TRBV6-6 | few | CASSGTGTGYYGYTF | TGTGCCAGCAGTGGAACCGGGACAGGGTACTATGGCTACACCTTC
TRBD2 | TRBJ2-3 | TRBV20-1 | . | CSASERGITDTQYF | TGCAGTGCTAGCGAGCGGGGAATCACAGATACGCAGTATTTT
. | TRBJ1-2 | TRBV4-1 | . | CASSQRSLRGDGYTF | TGCGCCAGCAGCCAAAGAAGTCTAAGGGGTGATGGCTACACCTTC
. | TRBJ1-6 | TRBV7-6 | . | CASSASVGGYNSPLHF | TGTGCCAGCAGCGCCTCCGTCGGGGGCTATAATTCACCCCTCCACTTT
. | TRBJ2-2 | TRBV7-6 | few | CASSSLGGGPPPGELFF | TGTGCCAGCAGCTCCCTAGGGGGGGGGCCCCCTCCAGGCGAGCTGTTTTTT
. | TRBJ2-1 | TRBV4-3 | . | CASSQDLTEDYNEQFF | TGCGCCAGCAGCCAAGATCTCACCGAGGATTACAATGAGCAGTTCTTC
. | TRBJ2-5 | TRBV6-1 | many | CASSPDRQETQYF | TGTGCCAGCAGTCCCGACAGGCAAGAGACCCAGTACTTC
. | TRBJ2-1 | TRBV4-2 | . | CASSQQGSSNEQFF | TGTGCCAGCAGCCAACAGGGCTCGAGTAATGAGCAGTTCTTC
. | TRBJ1-2 | TRBV29-1 | few | CSVREWNGYTF | TGCAGCGTTCGGGAGTGGAATGGCTACACCTTC
. | TRBJ2-2 | TRBV27 | . | CASSLSGAGVFTGELFF | TGTGCCAGCAGTTTATCGGGCGCAGGGGTTTTCACCGGGGAGCTGTTTTTT
TRBD1 | TRBJ1-1 | TRBV7-8 | many | CASSLRTGGTEAFF | TGTGCCAGCAGCTTACGGACAGGGGGCACTGAAGCTTTCTTT
. | TRBJ2-7 | TRBV7-4 | . | CASSLKAYEQYF | TGTGCCAGCAGCCTTAAAGCGTACGAGCAGTACTTC
TRBD2 | TRBJ2-3 | TRBV7-3 | . | CASSSGGPSTDTQYF | TGTGCCAGCAGCTCGGGGGGGCCTAGCACAGATACACAGTATTTT
. | TRBJ2-1 | TRBV6-6 | once | CVSSYSEGARNEQFF | TGTGTCAGCAGTTACTCGGAGGGGGCGCGTAATGAGCAGTTCTTC
TRBD1 | TRBJ2-2 | TRBV6-1 | . | CASSSNRGRVNGELFF | TGTGCCAGCAGTAGCAACAGGGGGCGCGTGAACGGGGAGCTGTTTTTT
. | TRBJ1-5 | TRBV9 | once | CASSVGSGAQPQHF | TGTGCCAGCAGCGTAGGGAGCGGGGCTCAGCCCCAGCATTTT
. | TRBJ2-5 | TRBV6-6 | few | CASSSDWERETQYF | TGTGCCAGCAGTTCCGACTGGGAAAGGGAGACCCAGTACTTC
. | TRBJ1-5 | TRBV12-3/TRBV12-4 | few | CASRPTGYQPQHF | TGTGCCAGCAGACCAACAGGGTATCAGCCCCAGCATTTT
. | TRBJ2-2 | TRBV19 | few | CASSIVPGLTGELFF | TGTGCCAGTAGTATAGTGCCAGGGCTCACCGGGGAGCTGTTTTTT
. | TRBJ1-1 | TRBV27 | . | CASSLTGDGTEAFF | TGTGCCAGCAGTTTAACGGGGGATGGAACTGAAGCTTTCTTT
TRBD1 | TRBJ2-5 | TRBV20-1 | . | CSARKGRDRGHQETQYF | TGCAGTGCTAGGAAGGGCCGGGACAGGGGGCACCAAGAGACCCAGTACTTC
. | TRBJ1-1 | TRBV9 | few | CASAPAEAFF | TGTGCCAGCGCACCGGCTGAAGCTTTCTTT
. | TRBJ1-1 | TRBV7-2 | few | CASSFRHPMNTEAFF | TGTGCCAGCAGCTTCAGACACCCCATGAACACTGAAGCTTTCTTT
. | TRBJ2-1 | TRBV12-3/TRBV12-4 | . | CASSRLGSYNEQFF | TGTGCCAGCAGTCGCTTGGGCTCCTACAATGAGCAGTTCTTC
. | TRBJ1-1 | TRBV6-6 | . | CASTFGDGNTEAFF | TGTGCCAGCACCTTCGGGGACGGGAACACTGAAGCTTTCTTT
. | TRBJ1-2 | TRBV12-5 | once | CASGLNPEYGYTF | TGTGCTAGTGGTTTGAACCCGGAGTATGGCTACACCTTC
TRBD2 | TRBJ2-1 | TRBV20-1 | few | CSAAGTSGSLSYNEQFF | TGCAGTGCAGCCGGGACTAGCGGGTCCCTCTCCTACAATGAGCAGTTCTTC
TRBD1 | TRBJ2-3 | TRBV9 | few | CASSPRTGDLPDTQYF | TGTGCCAGCAGCCCCCGGACAGGGGATTTACCAGATACGCAGTATTTT
TRBD1 | TRBJ1-2 | TRBV10-3 | once | CAISESNGRGKLHTF | TGTGCCATCAGTGAGTCGAACGGCAGGGGGAAGCTTCACACCTTC